The 16 T cell receptor beta chains below all came from one sample that was sequenced in a study of T cells after yellow fever vaccination. TCRdb re-called the 5' RACE reads through MiXCR, storing one row per CDR3 protein. Here the sample spans some 340,000 distinct CDR3 sequences, 4.1% being singletons. Sequencing was performed on PBMCs, taken 5 days after the yellow fever booster vaccination. These receptors were collected from a man between 18 and 35 years old who received the YFV17D yellow fever vaccine.

The chain has TRBV20-1 and TRBJ1-5; 7 nucleotides line up with TRBD1. Germline CDR1 and CDR2: DFQATT and SNEGSKA (reference sequence). This CDR3 contains 15 residues. The CDR3 loop is CSARLEGAYNQPQHF. The CDR3 DNA follows: TGCAGCGCGCGGTTGGAGGGGGCGTACAATCAGCCCCAGCATTTT.

In this sample, this clonotype turned up many times. The chain couples TRBV25-1 to TRBJ2-5, with TRBD2 as a possible D gene (6 bases). The CDR3 spans 13 residues. Germline CDR1 is MGHDK and CDR2 is SYGVNS. V was pared by 8 bases and J by 3 bases, with 13 bases between. The CDR3 sequence: CASSRPGEETQYF. CDR3 nucleotides: TGTGCCAGCTCGAGGCCGGGGGAAGAGACCCAGTACTTC.

This clonotype was seen ten or more times. CDR3 coding DNA: TGTGCCTGGAGTGTAAAAAGCCCGAACACCGGGGAGCTGTTTTTT. Translated: CAWSVKSPNTGELFF. The chain recombines TRBV30 with TRBJ2-2, with no clear D. The CDR3 is 15 amino acids. V was pared by 0 bases and J by 0 bases, with 8 bases between. Germline lookup yields CDR1 GTSNPN and CDR2 SVGIG (reference sequence).

This clonotype came up a few times. The rearrangement uses TRBV7-2 and TRBJ2-2; 9 nucleotides line up with TRBD1. Germline values: CDR1 SGHTA, CDR2 FQGNSA. The CDR3 is 16 amino acids. V lost 5 bases to trimming and J lost 8 bases; unmatched junction nucleotides: 12. The CDR3 is CASSPGTGSNLGELFF. The CDR3 coding sequence is TGTGCCAGCAGCCCGGGGACAGGGTCGAATTTGGGGGAGCTGTTTTTT.

Only a few counts were recorded for this clonotype. The V gene is TRBV20-1, the J gene TRBJ2-7; D not resolved. The length of the CDR3 is 13 residues. Germline V gene data show CDR1 as DFQATT and CDR2 as SNEGSKA (reference sequence). V lost 4 bases to trimming and J lost 0 bases, with 10 bases between them. CDR3 nucleotide sequence: TGCAGTGCTACCCCAACCTACTCCTACGAGCAGTACGTC. It specifies CSATPTYSYEQYV.

The genes are TRBV5-1 and TRBJ1-2, with 9 bases matching TRBD1. This CDR3 has 14 amino acids. Germline CDR1 is SGHRS and CDR2 is YFSETQ. Losses at the gene ends were 2 bases for V and 5 bases for J; bases not matched to a gene: 4. For the CDR3, the DNA is TGCGCCAGCAGCTTTACGGGACAGGGTTATGGCTACACCTTC. It is translated as CASSFTGQGYGYTF. The full variable domain, in which reference TRBV5-1 and TRBJ1-2 provide the parts outside the CDR3, is KAGVTQTPRYLIKTRGQQVTLSCSPISGHRSVSWYQQTPGQGLQFLFEYFSETQRNKGNFPGRFSGRQFSNSRSEMNVSTLELGDSALYLCASSFTGQGYGYTFGSGTRLTVV.

The chain couples TRBV5-1 to TRBJ2-5; D is perhaps TRBD1 or TRBD2 (5 bases each). The CDR3 has 15 residues. V lost 4 bases and J lost 4, with 17 bases in between. The germline V gene encodes CDR1 SGHRS and CDR2 YFSETQ. CDR3 region: CASSPRWAGTETQYF. The CDR3 bases are TGCGCCAGCAGCCCAAGATGGGCAGGGACAGAGACCCAGTACTTC.

Only a few counts were recorded for this clonotype. CDR3 loop: CASSQTGTGELFF. CDR3 bases: TGTGCCAGCAGCCAGACAGGGACGGGGGAGCTGTTTTTT. The V call is TRBV7-3, the J call TRBJ2-2; TRBD1 matches at 7 bases. The germline V gene has CDR1 SGHTA and CDR2 FQGTGA. The junction had 5 bases not matched to a gene; V was cut back by 5 bases and J by 8 bases. The CDR3 is 13 residues long. The whole variable domain, remainder taken from reference TRBV7-3 and TRBJ2-2, is GAGVSQTPSNKVTEKGKYVELRCDPISGHTALYWYRQSLGQGPEFLIYFQGTGAADDSGLPNDRFFAVRPEGSVSTLKIQRTERGDSAVYLCASSQTGTGELFFGEGSRLTVL.

The chain employs TRBV5-1 and TRBJ1-1; 10 positions agree with TRBD1. The CDR3 loop spans 17 amino acids. In germline, CDR1 is SGHRS, CDR2 YFSETQ. V shed 4 bases, J shed 5 bases, and the junction held 14 bases outside the gene matches. CDR3 loop: CASSLWGGQGVGTEAFF. Written as DNA, the CDR3 is TGCGCCAGCAGCCTATGGGGCGGACAGGGGGTTGGTACTGAAGCTTTCTTT.

In its sample, this clonotype was seen a few times. This chain connects TRBV27 to TRBJ1-1; D is undetermined. With 2 bases removed from V and 4 bases from J, the gap between germline ends came to 14 bases. The germline CDR1 and CDR2 sequences are MNHEY and SMNVEV (reference sequence). The CDR3 has 15 amino acids. This CDR3 is CASSLRTHVGTEAFF. Here the CDR3 DNA reads TGTGCCAGCAGTTTAAGAACCCACGTAGGCACTGAAGCTTTCTTT.

This clonotype was seen repeatedly, ten times or more. This chain links TRBV4-1 with TRBJ2-4, with 8 bases matching TRBD2. Germline CDR1 reads MGHRA; CDR2 reads YSYEKL. The J segment lost 7 bases and the V segment lost 4 bases, leaving 6 bases of the junction unmatched. This CDR3 has 14 residues. CDR3 in DNA: TGCGCCAGCAGCCGGGGACTAGTGGGGAACATTCAGTACTTC. This encodes CASSRGLVGNIQYF.

In its sample, this clonotype was seen many times. The chain uses TRBV27 and TRBJ1-5; D is unclear. V was pared by 3 bases and J by 7 bases, with 10 bases between. CDR3 length: 13 residues. CDR1 and CDR2 (germline): MNHEY, SMNVEV (reference sequence). Here the CDR3 reads CASSLGAIQPQHF. The DNA of the CDR3 is TGTGCCAGCAGTTTGGGCGCGATACAGCCCCAGCATTTT.

This clonotype was seen only a few times. This rearrangement joins TRBV20-1 to TRBJ1-1; D remains unclear. Trimming shortened V by 3 bases and J by 4 bases, and 6 bases separated the two germline ends. The CDR3 runs to 11 residues. Germline CDR1 reads DFQATT; CDR2 reads SNEGSKA (reference sequence). The CDR3 bases are TGCAGTGCTAGTCCGCGCACTGAAGCTTTCTTT. This sequence encodes CSASPRTEAFF.

The chain combines TRBV12-3 or TRBV12-4 with TRBJ1-1, with D unclear. This CDR3 is 14 amino acids long. The V and J ends lost 0 bases and 8 bases respectively, with 13 bases between them. CDR3 loop: CASSLARGSLEAFF. The CDR3, as DNA: TGTGCCAGCAGTTTAGCGCGCGGGAGCTTGGAAGCTTTCTTT.

This clonotype has more than one count but fewer than ten. The chain has TRBV19 and TRBJ1-1; D gene uncertain. CDR1 is LNHDA, CDR2 SQIVND, per germline (reference sequence). Trimming left V 3 bases short and J 4 bases short, with 12 bases between. The CDR3 length is 14 residues. In nucleotides, the CDR3 is TGTGCCAGTAGTATTTCGTGGGGTGGCACTGAAGCTTTCTTT. Translating gives CASSISWGGTEAFF.

At least ten counts were recorded for this clonotype. The gene calls are TRBV6-1 and TRBJ1-5; D gene uncertain. CDR3 length: 15 residues. CDR1 is MNHNS and CDR2 is SASEGT in the germline V gene. Trimming pared 4 bases from V and 5 bases from J, leaving 15 bases between. Here the CDR3 DNA reads TGTGCCAGCAGTGCGGAGACACGGATAGATCAGCCCCAGCATTTT. It codes for CASSAETRIDQPQHF.